Shown below are 30 T cell receptor beta chains from a single sample sequenced in a study of blood T cell repertoires in COVID-19. Sequencing used immunoSEQ multiplex PCR; TCRdb keeps in-frame clones, though not all of them. The sample records around 63,000 clones, approximately 90% being singletons. Sequencing was done on a sample of peripheral blood. Receptors originate from a woman in her fifties or sixties with COVID-19, enrolled during active disease.

The V and J genes are TRBV10-3 and TRBJ1-6, with D perhaps matching TRBD1 (5 bases). This CDR3 spans 13 amino acids. Trimming removed 6 bases from V and 5 bases from J, with 8 bases in between. The germline V gene has CDR1 ENHRY and CDR2 SYGVKD. The CDR3 DNA is TGTGCCATCAGATCGACAGATAATTCACCCCTCCACTTT. Its protein is CAIRSTDNSPLHF.

The rearrangement uses TRBV29-1 and TRBJ1-5, with D possibly TRBD1 on 5 matching bases. V lost 6 bases and J 0 bases, leaving 12 bases between the germline ends. Germline V gives CDR1 SQVTM, CDR2 ANQGSEA. The CDR3 sequence is 14 residues long. The CDR3 sequence: CSVRTTYSNQPQHF. The CDR3 bases are TGCAGCGTCCGGACAACTTATAGCAATCAGCCCCAGCATTTT. Drawing the rest from reference TRBV29-1 and TRBJ1-5, the complete variable domain is SAVISQKPSRDICQRGTSLTIQCQVDSQVTMMFWYRQQPGQSLTLIATANQGSEATYESGFVIDKFPISRPNLTFSTLTVSNMSPEDSSIYLCSVRTTYSNQPQHFGDGTRLSIL.

This clone has a single count. This chain uses TRBV2 with TRBJ2-7; TRBD2 matches at 7 bases. V dropped 1 base and J dropped 6; count of bases not matched to a gene: 9. CDR1 and CDR2 (germline): SNHLY, FYNNEI. The CDR3 consists of 15 residues. CDR3: CASSEGRAGIIEQYF. The CDR3 DNA sequence: TGTGCCAGCAGTGAAGGTAGAGCGGGAATCATCGAGCAGTACTTC.

The chain couples TRBV11-1 to TRBJ1-2, with 9 bases aligning to TRBD1. In germline, CDR1 is SGHAT, CDR2 FQDESV (reference sequence). The J segment lost 3 bases and the V segment lost 5 bases, leaving 4 bases of the junction unmatched. The CDR3 contains 14 residues. CDR3 residues: CASSPGTGYYGYTF. The CDR3 DNA follows: TGTGCCAGCAGCCCGGGGACAGGGTACTATGGCTACACCTTC.

The chain's CDR3 is CASSFVSDEQFF. In DNA form, the CDR3 reads TGTGCCAGCAGCTTCGTCAGCGATGAGCAGTTCTTC. The chain has TRBV5-6 and TRBJ2-1; no firm D call. The CDR3 consists of 12 residues. Trimming removed 2 bases from V and 8 bases from J, with 8 bases in between. The germline gives CDR1 SGHDT, CDR2 YYEEEE.

The genes are TRBV4-3 and TRBJ2-7; TRBD1 is a possible D gene (6 bases). The CDR3 extends over 13 amino acids. The ends were cut back, 0 bases at V and 5 bases at J, with 8 bases in the middle. CDR1 is LGHNA and CDR2 is YSLEER in the germline V gene. CDR3 in amino acids: CASSQDRDNEQYF. Here the CDR3 DNA reads TGCGCCAGCAGCCAAGATAGGGACAACGAGCAGTACTTC.

About this clone itself: The junction departs from germline at one end; a sequencing error may be responsible. The J gene is TRBJ2-3, the V gene TRBV9, with D perhaps matching TRBD2 (5 bases). Germline V gene sequence: CDR1 SGDLS, CDR2 YYNGEE. This CDR3 has 12 residues. The CDR3 region has the DNA TGTGCCAGCAGCGTTTCTAATTCCGGACTGAGTTTT. It encodes CASSVSNSGLSF.

This clone has only a few counts. V is TRBV6-1 and J is TRBJ1-4; D ambiguous. This CDR3 contains 15 residues. With 0 bases removed from V and 7 bases from J, the gap between germline ends came to 12 bases. The germline V gene has CDR1 MNHNS and CDR2 SASEGT. CDR3 nucleotides: TGTGCCAGCAGTGAAGCATCCGGGGAGGTTGAAAAACTGTTTTTT. This sequence encodes CASSEASGEVEKLFF.

This chain connects TRBV2 to TRBJ2-1; D possibly corresponds to TRBD1 (6 bases). Trimming took off 4 bases at V and 5 bases at J, with 6 bases between the two ends. This CDR3 region has 12 residues. The germline gives CDR1 SNHLY, CDR2 FYNNEI. Written as DNA, the CDR3 is TGTGCCAGCAGTGGGGACAACAATGAGCAGTTCTTC. This sequence encodes CASSGDNNEQFF.

This clone was seen a single time. The chain has TRBV28 and TRBJ1-5; 12 bases line up with TRBD1. V dropped 6 bases and J dropped 3; count of bases not matched to a gene: 6. CDR1 and CDR2 from the germline V gene are MDHEN and SYDVKM. The CDR3 totals 16 residues. The CDR3 coding sequence is TGTGCCAGCAGCACTCCGGGACAGGGGGCCAATCAGCCCCAGCATTTT. Its translation is CASSTPGQGANQPQHF.

The rearrangement links TRBV6-5 to TRBJ1-5; TRBD1 aligns across 8 bases. V shed 6 bases, J shed 5 bases, and the junction held 6 bases outside the gene matches. The germline V gene has CDR1 MNHEY and CDR2 SVGAGI. There are 14 residues in the CDR3. CDR3 residues: CASSLKTGDQPQHF. DNA of the CDR3: TGTGCCAGCAGCCTTAAGACAGGGGATCAGCCCCAGCATTTT.

This clone was counted a single time. The CDR3 bases are TGTGCCAGCAGTATTGCCGGGACAGGGCATGAAAAACTGTTTTTT. This encodes CASSIAGTGHEKLFF. V and J are TRBV6-5 and TRBJ1-4; TRBD1 agrees at 9 bases. Losses at the gene ends were 5 bases for V and 6 bases for J; bases not matched to a gene: 7. The length of the CDR3 is 15 residues. Per germline, CDR1 MNHEY and CDR2 SVGAGI.

The rearrangement uses TRBV7-2 and TRBJ1-4, with TRBD1 matching over 9 bases. Trimming at V came to 3 bases and at J to 3 bases, leaving 2 bases not matched to a gene. This CDR3 comprises 15 residues. Germline V gene lookup returns CDR1 SGHTA and CDR2 FQGNSA. The CDR3 coding sequence is TGTGCCAGCAGCTTCTGGACAGGGGCTAATGAAAAACTGTTTTTT. This sequence encodes CASSFWTGANEKLFF.

The rearrangement links TRBV19 to TRBJ1-4; 7 bases fit TRBD1. The V gene's germline CDR1 is LNHDA and CDR2 SQIVND (reference sequence). V gave up 4 bases and J gave up 7 bases; unmatched junction bases: 6. The CDR3 sequence is 14 residues long. CDR3 protein: CASSTDRLSEKLFF. The CDR3 DNA follows: TGTGCCAGTAGTACGGACAGGCTTAGTGAAAAACTGTTTTTT.

The chain joins TRBV18 to TRBJ1-1, with D unresolved. Trimming pared 6 bases from V and 6 bases from J, leaving 8 bases between. Germline assignment: CDR1 KGHSH and CDR2 LQKENI. This CDR3 region has 11 residues. The CDR3 loop reads CASSPQAEAFF. The CDR3 DNA sequence: TGTGCCAGCTCTCCTCAGGCTGAAGCTTTCTTT.

The chain uses TRBV7-2 and TRBJ2-5; D remains ambiguous. Trimming took off 5 bases at V and 4 bases at J, with 2 bases between the two ends. There are 10 residues in the CDR3. Germline CDR1 reads SGHTA; CDR2 reads FQGNSA. The CDR3 reads CASSRETQYF. CDR3 sequence (DNA): TGTGCCAGCAGCCGAGAGACCCAGTACTTC.

The J gene is TRBJ1-5, the V gene TRBV12-5; no definite D call. The CDR3 extends over 15 amino acids. Trimming took 1 base from V and 1 from J, leaving 8 bases between them. Germline V gene sequence: CDR1 LGHNT, CDR2 FRNRAP. CDR3 in DNA: TGTGCTAGTGGTTTGGAGGGAGAAAGCAATCAGCCCCAGCATTTT. Translated, it gives CASGLEGESNQPQHF.

The V gene is TRBV19, the J gene TRBJ1-5; D possibly corresponds to TRBD1 (5 bases). Per the germline V gene, CDR1 is LNHDA and CDR2 is SQIVND (reference sequence). This CDR3 is built from 15 residues. V was clipped by 3 bases and J by 0 bases, with 9 bases between them. The CDR3 sequence: CASSMHGASNQPQHF. The CDR3, as DNA: TGTGCCAGTAGTATGCATGGGGCTAGCAATCAGCCCCAGCATTTT.

As regards this clone: At one end, the junction sequence differs from germline, possibly due to a read error. The rearrangement links TRBV7-7 to TRBJ2-5; 13 bases agree with TRBD2. Germline lookup yields CDR1 SSHAT and CDR2 FNYEAQ (reference sequence). This CDR3 has 15 residues. CDR3 in amino acids: CASSGGLAGQETQYF. DNA of the CDR3: TGTGCTAGCAGCGGGGGACTAGCGGGGCAAGAGACCCAGTACTTC. The full variable domain, with the rest looked up from reference TRBV7-7 and TRBJ2-5, is GAGVSQSPRYKVTKRGQDVTLRCDPISSHATLYWYQQALGQGPEFLTYFNYEAQPDKSGLPSDRFSAERPEGSISTLTIQRTEQRDSAMYRCASSGGLAGQETQYFGPGTRLLVL.

The rearrangement links TRBV9 to TRBJ2-7; tentative D call: TRBD2 (6 bases). Trimming removed 4 bases from V and 9 bases from J, with 14 bases in between. The CDR3 is 12 amino acids. Per germline, CDR1 SGDLS and CDR2 YYNGEE. The CDR3 DNA sequence: TGTGCCAGCAGCAGAGCGGGTGAGGTGCAGTACTTC. Translation gives CASSRAGEVQYF.

This chain links TRBV19 with TRBJ1-5, with 9 bases matching TRBD1. CDR1 and CDR2 (germline): LNHDA, SQIVND (reference sequence). This CDR3 has 17 amino acids. Trimming at V came to 5 bases and at J to 6 bases, leaving 14 bases not matched to a gene. The CDR3 DNA follows: TGTGCCAGTAGTCAGATAACAGGGGGCCAGTTTGGTCAGCCCCAGCATTTT. Its protein product is CASSQITGGQFGQPQHF.

J is TRBJ2-7 and V is TRBV10-3, with D perhaps matching TRBD1 (5 bases). Germline V gene data show CDR1 as ENHRY and CDR2 as SYGVKD. The CDR3 totals 12 residues. V was clipped by 3 bases and J by 4 bases, with 7 bases between them. The DNA for the CDR3 is TGTGCCATCAGTGAAAGGGGATACGAGCAGTACTTC. Its protein is CAISERGYEQYF.

This chain uses TRBV5-1 with TRBJ1-4, with 7 bases identical to TRBD1. This CDR3 has 14 residues. V dropped 4 bases and J dropped 8; count of bases not matched to a gene: 8. In germline, CDR1 is SGHRS, CDR2 YFSETQ. The CDR3 spells CASSLSGTEEKLFF. In DNA, the CDR3 is TGCGCCAGCAGCCTGTCCGGGACAGAAGAAAAACTGTTTTTT. The entire variable domain, with the rest obtained from reference TRBV5-1 and TRBJ1-4, is as follows: KAGVTQTPRYLIKTRGQQVTLSCSPISGHRSVSWYQQTPGQGLQFLFEYFSETQRNKGNFPGRFSGRQFSNSRSEMNVSTLELGDSALYLCASSLSGTEEKLFFGSGTQLSVL.

V gene TRBV27 combines with J gene TRBJ2-7; 8 positions match TRBD2. Per germline, CDR1 MNHEY and CDR2 SMNVEV (reference sequence). CDR3 length: 15 amino acids. The trim removed 1 base at V and 1 base at J, leaving 3 bases unmatched. The chain's CDR3 is CASSLFSGNSYEQYF. DNA for the CDR3: TGTGCCAGCAGTTTATTTAGCGGGAATTCCTACGAGCAGTACTTC.

The chain has TRBV19 and TRBJ1-5; 8 nucleotides line up with TRBD1. V was pared by 0 bases and J by 2 bases, with 9 bases of the junction left unmatched. Looked up from germline, CDR1 is LNHDA and CDR2 is SQIVND (reference sequence). The CDR3 has 18 amino acids. The CDR3 loop reads CASSIDWGTGERNQPQHF. The DNA for the CDR3 is TGTGCCAGTAGTATAGATTGGGGGACAGGTGAGCGCAATCAGCCCCAGCATTTT.

The genes are TRBV7-8 and TRBJ2-7, with a tentative D call TRBD1 (6 bases). CDR3 length: 14 residues. Trimming shortened V by 0 bases and J by 2 bases, and 8 bases separated the two germline ends. Germline V CDR1 and CDR2: SGHVS, FQNEAQ. The CDR3 DNA reads TGTGCCAGCAGCTTAGCACAGGGAACCTACGAGCAGTACTTC. Translated: CASSLAQGTYEQYF.

This clone was seen a handful of times. This chain links TRBV11-2 with TRBJ2-4; D may be TRBD2 (7 bases). CDR3 size: 16 residues. Germline V lookup: CDR1 SGHAT, CDR2 FQNNGV. V was shortened by 7 bases and J by 3 bases, with 19 bases between the two germline ends. Here the CDR3 reads CASTSSGEGGKNIQYF. CDR3 DNA sequence: TGTGCCAGCACCTCTTCGGGGGAGGGGGGCAAAAACATTCAGTACTTC.

Here the CDR3 reads CATSTGGGQPQHF. In DNA form, the CDR3 reads TGTGCCACCAGTACAGGGGGCGGACAGCCCCAGCATTTT. This chain links TRBV24-1 with TRBJ1-5; 9 bases align to TRBD1. Germline assignment: CDR1 KGHDR and CDR2 SFDVKD. The junction had 3 bases not matched to a gene; V was cut back by 6 bases and J by 7 bases. The CDR3 consists of 13 residues.

The chain couples TRBV5-6 to TRBJ2-1, with D tentatively TRBD2 (5 bases). Looked up from germline, CDR1 is SGHDT and CDR2 is YYEEEE. The CDR3 loop spans 17 amino acids. Trimming shortened V by 1 base and J by 0 bases, and 14 bases separated the two germline ends. DNA of the CDR3: TGTGCCAGCAGCTTGCTGGCGGGCCAGAGCTCCTACAATGAGCAGTTCTTC. It is translated as CASSLLAGQSSYNEQFF.

The chain links TRBV7-9 to TRBJ1-6, with D possibly matching TRBD1 (5 bases). Trimming removed 5 bases at V and 5 bases at J, with 13 bases between. This CDR3 spans 15 amino acids. Germline V gives CDR1 SEHNR, CDR2 FQNEAQ (reference sequence). CDR3 sequence: CASSQITGHNSPLHF. For the CDR3, the DNA is TGTGCCAGCAGCCAAATCACAGGTCATAATTCACCCCTCCACTTT.